Listed below are T cell receptor beta chains from one sample, sequenced in a study of shared clonotypes between healthy human individuals. Repertoires were generated with immunoSEQ multiplex PCR, while TCRdb's copy carries only in-frame clones and drops some. The top ten hold 0.11% of the sample, which has hundreds of thousands of clones, roughly 96% seen once. Sample: naive CD8+ T cells sorted from blood. These receptor sequences come from a woman aged 25 to 45 in good health. CDR3s include the opening cysteine and the closing phenylalanine or tryptophan.

j_call v_call cdr3_aa
. TRBV27 CASSFSPSYEQYF
TRBJ2-7 TRBV15 CATSTSGSFHEQYF
TRBJ2-5 TRBV6-5 CASSYGASEETQYF
TRBJ2-7 TRBV19 CASSMHPRTGSYEQYF
TRBJ2-6 TRBV7-6 CASSLGGGTGANVLTF
TRBJ1-3 TRBV29-1 CSVVAALNTIYF
TRBJ2-5 TRBV7-2 CASSRGGVRGGETQYF
TRBJ1-5 TRBV6-1 CASSGQGARKINQPQHF
TRBJ1-1 TRBV25-1 CASSDSWVSEAFF
TRBJ2-2 TRBV27 CASSLSVRGGNTGELFF
TRBJ2-7 TRBV4-2 CASSQGEGLIYEQYF
TRBJ2-7 TRBV6-5 CASSPTLTGGGEQYF
TRBJ1-2 TRBV9 CASSGGVGPELVYGYTF